This TCR beta chain was observed in a study of shared clonotypes between healthy human individuals. Generated by immunoSEQ multiplex PCR, the TCRdb table keeps only in-frame clones and is missing some. The sample lists 500,000 or so clones; roughly 95% were seen once. A word on this clone: Its specificity is unknown.

The CDR3 consists of 16 residues. Trimming left V 0 bases short and J 7 bases short, with 16 bases between. Germline CDR1 is SGHRS and CDR2 is YFSETQ. Whole-study results and caveats: Compared with clonotypes that all four donors shared, non-shared clonotypes had lower generation probabilities.

This TCR was sampled from a woman aged 25-40 years in good health. V and J are TRBV5-1 and TRBJ1-4; TRBD1 might be the D (6 bases). Sample: naive CD4+ T cells sorted from blood. Subset noted: CD45RA+ positively selected. DNA for the CDR3: TGCGCCAGCAGCTTGGCCAATTCAGGGGATCGTGAAAAACTGTTTTTT. This codes for CASSLANSGDREKLFF.